This TCR beta chain emerged from a study of graft-versus-host responses after intestinal transplantation. Study-level background: Recipients had transplants, and these were multivisceral, liver-intestinal, or isolated intestinal.

Sequenced by immunoSEQ multiplex PCR; TCRdb stores in-frame clones only, minus some. This table holds about 120,000 clones, approximately 95% found once. This clone came up once. Antigen unknown. Germline values: CDR1 MNHEY, CDR2 SVGAGI. The ends were cut back, 0 bases at V and 1 base at J, with 10 bases in the middle. CDR3 length equals 15 residues. Study-level points and caveats: GvH clonotypes were identified within recipient marrow, with a subset emerging first in ileum or blood. Peak GvH clone levels in circulation were associated with early post-transplant HvG declines.

The starting material was unstimulated CD8+ T cells sorted from spleen or lymph node cells, obtained before intestinal transplant. This TCR was recovered from a human donor who received an intestinal transplant. The V and J genes are TRBV6-5 and TRBJ2-7, with D perhaps TRBD1 (6 bases). The CDR3 DNA reads as TGTGCCAGCAGTTACTCGAGACAGGCGTCCTACGAGCAGTACTTC. Translating it yields CASSYSRQASYEQYF.